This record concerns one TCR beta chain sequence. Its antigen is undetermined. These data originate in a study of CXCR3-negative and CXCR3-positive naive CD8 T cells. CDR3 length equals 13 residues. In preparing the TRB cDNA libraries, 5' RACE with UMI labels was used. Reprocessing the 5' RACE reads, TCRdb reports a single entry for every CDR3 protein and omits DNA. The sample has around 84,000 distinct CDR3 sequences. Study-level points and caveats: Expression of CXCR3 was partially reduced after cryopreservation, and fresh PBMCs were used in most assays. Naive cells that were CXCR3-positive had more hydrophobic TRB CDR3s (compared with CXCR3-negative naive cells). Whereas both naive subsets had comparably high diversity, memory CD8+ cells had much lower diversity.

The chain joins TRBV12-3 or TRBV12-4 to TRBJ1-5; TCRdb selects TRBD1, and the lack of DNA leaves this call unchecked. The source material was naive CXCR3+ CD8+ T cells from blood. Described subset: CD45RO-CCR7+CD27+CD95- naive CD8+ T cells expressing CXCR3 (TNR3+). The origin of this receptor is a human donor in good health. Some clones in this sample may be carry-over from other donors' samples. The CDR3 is CASSQVAGGPQHF.